The clone carrying this TCR beta chain was counted ten times or more. CDR1 and CDR2 (germline): DFQATT, SNEGSKA (reference sequence). The CDR3 length is 11 residues. The V end lost 4 bases, the J end lost 1 base, and 4 bases lay between the germline ends. TCRdb passed the 5' RACE reads through MiXCR, listing each CDR3 protein once. The data show about 57,000 distinct CDR3 sequences, with about 16% seen just once and roughly 4.7% held by the top ten. The data were taken from a study of T cells of healthy individuals. The sequence came from a human donor in good health. The chain carries TRBV20-1 and TRBJ1-1, with no clear D. In nucleotides, the CDR3 is TGCAGTGCTAAGGGGAACACTGAAGCTTTCTTT. Encoded protein: CSAKGNTEAFF.